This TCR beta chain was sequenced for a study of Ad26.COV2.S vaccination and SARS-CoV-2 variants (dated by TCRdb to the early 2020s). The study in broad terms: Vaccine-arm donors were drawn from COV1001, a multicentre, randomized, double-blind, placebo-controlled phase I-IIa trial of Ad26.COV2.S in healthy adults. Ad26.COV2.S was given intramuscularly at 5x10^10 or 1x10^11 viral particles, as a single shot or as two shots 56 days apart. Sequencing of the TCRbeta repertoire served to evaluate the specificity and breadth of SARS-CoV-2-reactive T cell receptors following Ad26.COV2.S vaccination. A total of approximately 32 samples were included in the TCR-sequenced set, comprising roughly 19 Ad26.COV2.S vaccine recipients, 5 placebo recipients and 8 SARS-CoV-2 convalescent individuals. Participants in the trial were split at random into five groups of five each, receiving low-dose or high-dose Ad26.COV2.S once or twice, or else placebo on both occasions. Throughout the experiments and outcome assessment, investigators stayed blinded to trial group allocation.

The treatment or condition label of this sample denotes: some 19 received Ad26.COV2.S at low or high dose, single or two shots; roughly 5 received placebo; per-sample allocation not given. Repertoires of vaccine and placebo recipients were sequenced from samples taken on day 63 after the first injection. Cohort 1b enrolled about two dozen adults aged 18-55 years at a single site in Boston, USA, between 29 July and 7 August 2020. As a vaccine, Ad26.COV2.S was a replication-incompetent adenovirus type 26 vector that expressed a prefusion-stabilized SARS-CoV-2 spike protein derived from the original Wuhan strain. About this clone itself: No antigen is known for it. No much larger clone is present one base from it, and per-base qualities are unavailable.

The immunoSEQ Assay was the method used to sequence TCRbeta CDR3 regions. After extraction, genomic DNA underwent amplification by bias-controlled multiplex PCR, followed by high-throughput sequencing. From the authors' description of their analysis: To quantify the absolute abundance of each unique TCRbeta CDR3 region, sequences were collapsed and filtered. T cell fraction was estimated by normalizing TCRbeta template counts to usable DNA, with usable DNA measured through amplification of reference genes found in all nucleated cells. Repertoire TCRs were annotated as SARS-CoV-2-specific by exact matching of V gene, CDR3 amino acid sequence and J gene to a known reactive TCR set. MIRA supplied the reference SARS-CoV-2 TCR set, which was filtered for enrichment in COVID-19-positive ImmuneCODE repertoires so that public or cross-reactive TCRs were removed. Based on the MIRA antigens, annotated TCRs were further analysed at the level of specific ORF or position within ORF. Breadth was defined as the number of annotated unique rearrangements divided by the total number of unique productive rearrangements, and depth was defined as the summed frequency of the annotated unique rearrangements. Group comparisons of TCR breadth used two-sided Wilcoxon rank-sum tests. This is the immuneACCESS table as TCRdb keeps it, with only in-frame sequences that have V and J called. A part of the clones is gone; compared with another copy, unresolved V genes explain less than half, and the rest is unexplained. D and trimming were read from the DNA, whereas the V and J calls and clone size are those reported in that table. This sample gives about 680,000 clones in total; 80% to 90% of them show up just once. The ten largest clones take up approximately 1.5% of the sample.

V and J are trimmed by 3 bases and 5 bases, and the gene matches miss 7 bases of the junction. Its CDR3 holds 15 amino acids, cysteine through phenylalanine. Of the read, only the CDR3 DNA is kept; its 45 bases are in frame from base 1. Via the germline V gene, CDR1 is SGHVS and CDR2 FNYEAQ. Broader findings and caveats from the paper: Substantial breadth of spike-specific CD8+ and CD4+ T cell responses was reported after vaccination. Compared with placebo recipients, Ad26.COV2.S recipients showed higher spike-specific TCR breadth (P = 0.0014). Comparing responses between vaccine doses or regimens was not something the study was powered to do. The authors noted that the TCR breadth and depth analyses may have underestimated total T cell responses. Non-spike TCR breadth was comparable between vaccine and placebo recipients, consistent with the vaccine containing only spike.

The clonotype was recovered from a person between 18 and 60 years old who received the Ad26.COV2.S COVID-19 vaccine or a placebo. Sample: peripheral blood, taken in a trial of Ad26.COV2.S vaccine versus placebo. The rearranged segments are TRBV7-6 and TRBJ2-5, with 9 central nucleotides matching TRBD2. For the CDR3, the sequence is CASSFLAGGGETQYF. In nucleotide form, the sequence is TGTGCCAGCAGCTTCCTTGCGGGAGGGGGTGAGACCCAGTACTTC.